The rows below give T cell receptor beta chains drawn from one sample of a study of T cells expressing NK-cell markers. TCRdb re-called the 5' RACE reads; every CDR3 protein appears as one record, without DNA. The sample has about 150,000 distinct CDR3 sequences. Sequenced sample: blood T cells: a sorted CD56 or NKG2C T cell subset, CD4+ or CD8+ T cells, or bulk PBMC T cells (not recorded which). Receptor source: a man aged 18-70 years in good health. Each CDR3 is given with its conserved first and last residue.

j_call v_call cdr3_length cdr3_aa
TRBJ1-2 TRBV6-1 15 CASSELRDSNYGYTF
TRBJ2-1 TRBV15 15 CATSREGSSYNEQFF
TRBJ2-1 TRBV12-3/TRBV12-4 14 CASRGQGAVNEQFF
TRBJ2-1 TRBV10-3 15 CAISPSGGDYNEQFF
TRBJ2-2 TRBV29-1 15 CSVVPGQSNTGELFF
TRBJ1-1 TRBV27 14 CATATGGGNTEAFF
TRBJ2-2 TRBV11-2 17 CASSFPIPGQGKGELFF
TRBJ2-7 TRBV27 14 CASSLFAGTYEQYF
TRBJ2-7 TRBV7-6 13 CASSLSLGNEQYF
TRBJ2-7 TRBV10-3 16 CAISESGGLIPYEQYF
TRBJ1-2 TRBV7-9 17 CASSLRAGGDSNYGYTF
TRBJ1-1 TRBV2 13 CASTPRGNTEAFF
TRBJ2-7 TRBV9 14 CASSVEVGANEQYF
TRBJ2-3 TRBV9 16 CASSVAFGERTDTQYF
TRBJ2-1 TRBV4-1 13 CASSRQDPDEQFF
TRBJ2-1 TRBV5-1 15 CASSLVFGIYNEQFF
TRBJ1-1 TRBV7-8 13 CASSPLEGAEAFF
TRBJ2-7 TRBV12-3/TRBV12-4 17 CASSSELAGRSSYEQYF
TRBJ2-3 TRBV27 13 CASGTRDTDTQYF
TRBJ1-2 TRBV6-1 15 CASSQPDRGDYGYTF
TRBJ2-7 TRBV3-1 15 CASSQDRGFAYEQYF
TRBJ1-5 TRBV19 15 CASSIGGPSNQPQHF
TRBJ2-5 TRBV7-9 13 CASSRNLQETQYF
TRBJ1-2 TRBV12-3/TRBV12-4 16 CASSLSLPGGVDGYTF
TRBJ2-7 TRBV20-1 13 CSGWDSENYEQYF
TRBJ2-1 TRBV7-3 15 CASSLTSGGAGEQFF
TRBJ2-7 TRBV11-3 13 CASSLVEGYEQYF
TRBJ2-7 TRBV28 16 CASSLDTDRDSYEQYF
TRBJ2-3 TRBV27 14 CASSSLHLTDTQYF
TRBJ2-1 TRBV9 14 CASSLLRLAGEQFF
TRBJ1-2 TRBV6-1 17 CASRTGTGGTTNYGYTF
TRBJ2-7 TRBV4-2 15 CASSPLDTEYGEQYF
TRBJ2-1 TRBV11-2 18 CASSLILVGASALNEQFF
TRBJ2-1 TRBV6-5 14 CASSYRARYNEQFF
TRBJ2-5 TRBV7-9 13 CASRSGGGETQYF
TRBJ2-4 TRBV20-1 15 CSAREVEVDKNIQYF
TRBJ2-2 TRBV9 18 CASSLFGEAAGDTGELFF
TRBJ2-5 TRBV11-2 20 CASSLVYMGPSGGLWETQYF
TRBJ2-2 TRBV11-2 15 CASSLVRADGRELFF
TRBJ2-4 TRBV20-1 13 CSATTGTTTIQYF
TRBJ2-7 TRBV7-8 17 CASSLKSGAPGPYEQYF
TRBJ2-3 TRBV29-1 12 CSVRESTDTQYF
TRBJ2-7 TRBV7-9 16 CASSLGPGQGAYEQYF
TRBJ2-4 TRBV11-2 18 CASSLEVRTGAAKNIQYF
TRBJ2-1 TRBV19 13 CASSIGGNSEQFF
TRBJ2-3 TRBV20-1 15 CSATSGGGSTDTQYF
TRBJ2-2 TRBV3-1 16 CASSQDLLADTGELFF
TRBJ2-1 TRBV10-2 20 CASSDPGLAGAQGSYNEQFF
TRBJ2-7 TRBV2 13 CASTGDLRYEQYF
TRBJ1-2 TRBV19 16 CASSPLSGAAAYGYTF
TRBJ2-6 TRBV5-1 18 CASSLTGQGASGANVLTF
TRBJ2-3 TRBV7-9 14 CASIAGGSTDTQYF
TRBJ2-7 TRBV2 15 CATTITGGYISEQYF
TRBJ2-2 TRBV6-2/TRBV6-3 13 CASTQTSPGELFF
TRBJ2-3 TRBV28 15 CASSPRQGATDTQYF
TRBJ1-1 TRBV15 15 CATSDSYREGTEAFF